This entry lists 20 T cell receptor beta chains sequenced from one sample in a study of T-cell memory formation after mild COVID-19 (dated by TCRdb to the early 2020s). The protocol used for the library was 5' RACE. Sequencing used an Illumina NovaSeq 6000. The public reads were reprocessed in TCRdb via fastp at Q25 and MiXCR, keeping in-frame beta chains. Records with the same CDR3 protein are collapsed into one entry carrying the most frequent genes and DNA. Recorded for this sample are under 150,000 distinct CDR3 sequences; about a fifth of them occurred a single time. The top ten constitute roughly 37% of the sample. Sequencing was done on a sample of PBMCs or a T cell subset sorted from them (not recorded which). These receptors came from a man younger than 35 who had mild COVID-19 (a few samples of this study predate the infection). The sample titles of this study are shuffled in the database, so cell type and time point are left out; the donor was told from shared clones.

Only a few counts were recorded for this clonotype. This sequence joins TRBV11-2 and TRBJ1-1, with D possibly matching TRBD1 (5 bases). V lost 4 bases to trimming and J lost 0 bases, with 15 bases between them. The CDR3 covers 16 residues. From germline, CDR1 is SGHAT and CDR2 FQNNGV. CDR3 region: CASSSSGRGLNTEAFF. CDR3 nucleotides: TGTGCCAGCAGCTCATCAGGGCGGGGCTTGAACACTGAAGCTTTCTTT.

This clonotype was counted only a few times. V gene TRBV4-1 combines with J gene TRBJ1-2, with TRBD1 identical over 9 bases. V shed 2 bases and J 5 bases; nucleotides not matched to a gene: 3. The V gene's germline CDR1 is MGHRA and CDR2 YSYEKL. The CDR3 extends over 14 amino acids. CDR3 nucleotide sequence: TGCGCCAGCAGCCAAATCGGGACAGGGTATGGCTACACCTTC. Its translation: CASSQIGTGYGYTF.

V gene TRBV6-5 combines with J gene TRBJ1-1; D is unclear. The ends were cut back, 0 bases at V and 3 bases at J, with 8 bases in the middle. CDR3 length: 14 residues. Germline values: CDR1 MNHEY, CDR2 SVGAGI. CDR3 loop: CASSYSSQDTEAFF. The CDR3 nucleotides are TGTGCCAGCAGTTACTCGAGCCAGGACACTGAAGCTTTCTTT.

The genes are TRBV4-1 and TRBJ1-3; the D gene is possibly TRBD1 (6 bases). This CDR3 is built from 19 residues. CDR1 is MGHRA and CDR2 is YSYEKL in the germline V gene. Trimming left V 1 base short and J 0 bases short, with 19 bases between. CDR3 protein: CASSQGGRGPSRSGNTIYF. The CDR3 region has the DNA TGCGCCAGCAGCCAAGGCGGCAGGGGACCCTCTCGCTCTGGAAACACCATATATTTT.

This clonotype occurred a few times. The V and J genes are TRBV7-9 and TRBJ2-7; 7 bases match TRBD2. The CDR3 extends over 13 amino acids. CDR1 and CDR2 from the germline V gene are SEHNR and FQNEAQ (reference sequence). V trimming: 5 bases; J trimming: 2 bases; junction bases outside the gene matches: 3. The CDR3 sequence: CASSSGTPYEQYF. In DNA, the CDR3 is TGTGCCAGCAGCAGCGGGACCCCCTACGAGCAGTACTTC.

This chain's CDR3 is CSVEDRGTGDGYTF. In nucleotides, the CDR3 is TGCAGCGTTGAAGACCGGGGGACAGGGGATGGCTACACCTTC. The J gene is TRBJ1-2, the V gene TRBV29-1; TRBD1 matches at 10 bases. V gave up 0 bases and J gave up 6 bases; unmatched junction bases: 4. CDR3 length equals 14 residues. The germline V gene encodes CDR1 SQVTM and CDR2 ANQGSEA.

This rearrangement joins TRBV29-1 to TRBJ1-5; D not certain. Trimming left V 5 bases short and J 6 bases short, with 11 bases between. The CDR3 is 12 residues long. In germline, CDR1 is SQVTM, CDR2 ANQGSEA. CDR3 coding DNA: TGCAGCGTTCTCGAGTGGGGTCAGCCCCAGCATTTT. Encoded protein: CSVLEWGQPQHF.

V usage is TRBV4-3 and J usage is TRBJ2-7; D gene unclear. V was shortened by 0 bases and J by 3 bases, with 6 bases between the two germline ends. Germline loops: CDR1 LGHNA, CDR2 YSLEER. The CDR3 runs 13 residues. CDR3 sequence (DNA): TGCGCCAGCAGCCAAGATCTCAACTACGAGCAGTACTTC. This translates into CASSQDLNYEQYF.

This clonotype was detected a few times. CDR3 nucleotides: TGCGCCAGCAGCCAACAGGACGGGACCTCCTACGAGCAGTACTTC. Its translation: CASSQQDGTSYEQYF. The rearrangement links TRBV4-1 to TRBJ2-7, with D tentatively TRBD1 or TRBD2 (5 bases each). This CDR3 region has 15 residues. V was cut by 2 bases and J by 0 bases, with 11 bases left in between. The germline V gene encodes CDR1 MGHRA and CDR2 YSYEKL.

The chain is built from TRBV5-1 and TRBJ2-5; tentative D call: TRBD1 (5 bases). The CDR3 is made up of 14 amino acids. Germline values: CDR1 SGHRS, CDR2 YFSETQ. V lost 1 base and J lost 5, with 12 bases in between. DNA for the CDR3: TGCGCCAGCAGCTTGTCTCAGGGATTGGAGACCCAGTACTTC. It encodes CASSLSQGLETQYF.

By share of the sample, this clonotype is large. This chain uses TRBV7-3 with TRBJ2-1; D gene ambiguous. The CDR3 is 12 residues long. Deletions cut 5 bases from V and 10 bases from J, with 12 bases between. The germline CDR1 and CDR2 sequences are SGHTA and FQGTGA. Here the CDR3 reads CASSATLGEQFF. The CDR3 DNA is TGTGCCAGCAGCGCCACCCTGGGCGAGCAGTTCTTC.

This chain links TRBV5-5 with TRBJ2-3; TRBD1 aligns across 11 bases. Unmatched junction bases numbered 5, after V lost 3 bases and J lost 5 bases. CDR3 length: 15 amino acids. Germline V gene lookup returns CDR1 SGHKS and CDR2 YYEKEE (reference sequence). The CDR3: CASSWTGGPRDTQYF. CDR3 nucleotides: TGTGCCAGCAGCTGGACAGGGGGCCCTCGAGATACGCAGTATTTT.

The V gene is TRBV12-3 or TRBV12-4, the J gene TRBJ2-5; 11 bases fit TRBD1. This CDR3 contains 15 residues. Trimming took 5 bases from V and 4 from J; bases not matched to a gene: 6. The CDR3: CASSGDRGFSETQYF. The CDR3 nucleotides are TGTGCCAGCAGTGGGGACAGGGGGTTCTCAGAGACCCAGTACTTC.

This clonotype was seen a few times. This chain uses TRBV7-2 with TRBJ2-1; TRBD2 matches at 9 bases. Germline V gene data show CDR1 as SGHTA and CDR2 as FQGNSA. After removal of 4 bases from V and 2 bases from J, the junction contained 9 bases not matched to a gene. The CDR3 spans 17 residues. CDR3 nucleotide sequence: TGTGCCAGCAGCTCTATCCTTAGCGGGGGAGCCTACAATGAGCAGTTCTTC. This sequence encodes CASSSILSGGAYNEQFF.

J is TRBJ2-7 and V is TRBV6-5; the match to TRBD1 covers 7 bases. In germline, CDR1 is MNHEY, CDR2 SVGAGI. V was pared by 6 bases and J by 6 bases, with 11 bases of the junction left unmatched. The length of the CDR3 is 14 residues. CDR3 DNA: TGTGCCAGCAGCCCGTACAGGGGTCCCGTCGAGCAGTACGTC. Translated, it gives CASSPYRGPVEQYV.

This clonotype was found once. The rearrangement uses TRBV15 and TRBJ1-5; 8 bases are shared with TRBD1. CDR1 and CDR2 from the germline V gene are LNHNV and YYDKDF (reference sequence). V shed 0 bases, J shed 6 bases, and the junction held 7 bases outside the gene matches. The CDR3 is 16 amino acids. The CDR3 loop reads CATSREDREYGQPQHF. The CDR3 coding sequence is TGTGCCACCAGCAGAGAGGACAGGGAGTATGGTCAGCCCCAGCATTTT.

This clonotype was detected a few times. V usage is TRBV5-6 and J usage is TRBJ2-7, with a tentative D call TRBD2 (5 bases). The CDR3 extends over 13 amino acids. Per germline, CDR1 SGHDT and CDR2 YYEEEE. V lost 2 bases and J lost 5, with 11 bases in between. The CDR3 coding sequence is TGTGCCAGCAGCTTAAACCTCGGGGACGAGCAGTACTTC. This encodes CASSLNLGDEQYF.

This clonotype came up a few times. V gene TRBV12-3 or TRBV12-4 combines with J gene TRBJ1-2, with 10 bases lining up with TRBD1. Trimming removed 7 bases from V and 6 bases from J; junction bases left unmatched: 11. The CDR3 has 15 residues. The CDR3 region is CASTGSGQGEDGYTF. The CDR3 DNA is TGTGCCAGCACAGGGTCCGGACAGGGGGAGGATGGCTACACCTTC.

At least ten counts were recorded for this clonotype. CDR3 coding DNA: TGCGCCAGCAGCTTGGAAATACCGGACGAGCAGTACTTC. Protein sequence: CASSLEIPDEQYF. The chain recombines TRBV5-1 with TRBJ2-7, with D unresolved. Germline V gene sequence: CDR1 SGHRS, CDR2 YFSETQ. Trimming cost V 0 bases and J 5 bases, with 9 bases left between them. The CDR3 runs to 13 residues.

The J gene is TRBJ2-1, the V gene TRBV13; D gene ambiguous. Trimming left V 3 bases short and J 7 bases short, with 7 bases between. Looked up from germline, CDR1 is PRHDT and CDR2 is FYEKMQ (reference sequence). This CDR3 has 12 residues. The CDR3 region has the DNA TGTGCCAGCAGCTTCTGGGGAAATGAGCAGTTCTTC. Encoded protein: CASSFWGNEQFF.